Only one count was recorded for the clone carrying this TCR beta chain. This sample is part of a study of CD8 T cells in acute hepatitis C reinfection. Time point defined: at least 347 days after estimated infection, following spontaneous clearance. No in vitro expansion preceded sequencing of these hepatitis C virus-specific cells, which were studied ex vivo. The CDR3 length is 13 residues. The germline V gene encodes CDR1 LNHNV and CDR2 YYDKDF (reference sequence). V gave up 6 bases and J gave up 7 bases, with 16 bases separating them. Method: immunoSEQ multiplex PCR; TCRdb's copy keeps in-frame clones and lacks some. This table has 2,500 or so clones, about 67% appearing once. Study-wide findings and caveats: TRBV04 and TRBV06 were preferentially used in all groups, not explained by naive pool overrepresentation. Regardless of outcome, thirteen public clonotypes appeared, one using V04-02/J02-02. Only TCRbeta was bulk sequenced, so alphabeta pairing is unknown.

The sample consisted of HCV NS3-1073 tetramer-sorted CD8+ T cells from PBMCs, taken at follow-up. The receptor's source is a man aged 40-49 years who spontaneously cleared hepatitis C infection. The genes are TRBV15 and TRBJ2-7, with D perhaps given as TRBD1 or TRBD2 (5 bases each). The CDR3 reads CATRGVPFEEQYF. The CDR3 coding sequence is TGTGCCACCAGGGGGGTCCCTTTTGAAGAGCAGTACTTC. The whole variable domain, remainder taken from reference TRBV15 and TRBJ2-7, is DAMVIQNPRYQVTQFGKPVTLSCSQTLNHNVMYWYQQKSSQAPKLLFHYYDKDFNNEADTPDNFQSRRPNTSFCFLDIRSPGLGDTAMYLCATRGVPFEEQYFGPGTRLTVT.